The present T cell receptor (beta chain) was sequenced within a study of CD8+ T cells in alopecia areata. Findings of the study overall: Higher clonality was seen in lesional scalp than in normal scalp, especially in alopecia totalis/universalis. Tofacitinib did not eliminate many expanded lesional clones from scalp or blood. Tofacitinib delivered significant drops in scalp clonality and in expanded CD8+ clones among the top 100.

RNA was isolated and reverse transcribed to cDNA, the sequencing template. Sequenced by immunoSEQ multiplex PCR; TCRdb stores in-frame clones only, minus some. The sample shows some 200,000 clones, 55% to 70% of them seen only once. Concerning this clone itself: Its antigen remains unidentified.

Sample treatment: oral pan-JAK inhibitor, 5-10 mg twice daily. Both peripheral blood and punch biopsies of lesional scalp skin were obtained from patients who had alopecia areata. Germline CDR1 is MGHRA and CDR2 is YSYEKL. V lost 2 bases, J lost 6 bases, and 4 bases stayed unmatched. CDR3 size: 14 residues. Source: CD4+ T cells sorted from blood, taken at week 4, from a patient treated with tofacitinib. This sequence joins TRBV4-1 and TRBJ1-2, with TRBD1 matching over 9 bases. The sequence came from a human donor with alopecia areata. CDR3: CASSQPGQGHGYTF. As DNA, the CDR3 is TGCGCCAGCAGCCAACCGGGACAGGGACATGGCTACACCTTC.